The TCR beta chain described here comes from a study of blood T cells in healthy people across ages. The second PCR ran about 6 to 12 cycles with a sample-barcoded 5' primer and J-beta primers. MiXCR, run by TCRdb on the 5' RACE reads, gives a single entry per CDR3 protein. The sample has 800,000 to 1,300,000 distinct CDR3 sequences; about 23% are singletons. The authors isolated at least 6 million PBMCs per sample. After removal of 3 bases from V and 6 bases from J, the junction contained 11 bases not matched to a gene. CDR1 and CDR2 from the germline V gene are SGHRS and YFSETQ. The CDR3 runs 15 residues. In addition, the sample was reused for a study of T cells of mothers and their children. From that second work: Over 8 million TCR beta CDR3 reads were obtained from each mother, and about 3 million from each child. The study found slightly higher but non-significant overlap in related versus unrelated mother-child pairs.

The J gene is TRBJ2-5, the V gene TRBV5-1; TRBD1 matches at 7 bases. This TCR came from a girl aged 2 to 9 in good health. Sequencing was performed on blood. The CDR3 sequence: CASSSPRQGEQTQYF. CDR3 DNA: TGCGCCAGCAGCTCCCCCCGACAGGGTGAACAGACCCAGTACTTC.